These T cell receptor beta chains were read from a single sample in a study of T cell repertoires in cytomegalovirus infection. TCRdb recomputed calls from the reads with MiXCR, one row per CDR3 protein. The sample holds 550,000 to 700,000 distinct CDR3 sequences, 40% seen once. For these receptors, no antigen is known. The sample in question was cultured PBMCs, obtained from culture after CMV antigen stimulation. These receptors all come from a human donor in good health (CMV status not recorded). Some clones in this sample may be carry-over from other donors' samples. Each CDR3 is given with its conserved first and last residue. D genes are given only for firm matches. A clone size is listed for some rows: how often the clone was seen (once, few, many), or a class if it is expanded.

NA,few,TRBJ2-2,17,TRBV28,CASSSTFGALNTGELFF,NA
NA,many,TRBJ2-3,14,TRBV7-2,CASSFTESTDTQYF,TGTGCCAGCAGCTTTACGGAGAGCACAGATACGCAGTATTTT
TRBD1,NA,TRBJ2-7,11,TRBV20-1,CSAGDRGEQYF,TGCAGTGCTGGGGACAGGGGCGAGCAGTACTTC
TRBD2,NA,TRBJ2-1,15,TRBV27,CASSPRLAGDNEQSF,TGTGCCAGCAGTCCCCGCCTAGCGGGGGACAATGAGCAGTCCTTC
NA,NA,TRBJ1-4,18,TRBV7-6,CASSLGPGQSATNEKLFF,TGTGCCAGCAGCTTAGGGCCTGGACAGTCAGCAACTAATGAAAAACTGTTTTTT
TRBD1,NA,TRBJ2-3,15,TRBV12-3/TRBV12-4,CASSLPTGPTDTQYF,TGTGCCAGCAGTTTACCGACAGGGCCCACAGATACGCAGTATTTT
NA,NA,TRBJ1-2,14,TRBV27,CASSDGQGYYGYTF,TGTGCCAGCAGTGACGGGCAGGGGTACTATGGCTACACCTTC
NA,many,TRBJ1-4,14,TRBV7-2,CASSNRDRGEKLFF,TGTGCCAGCAGCAACCGGGATAGGGGGGAAAAACTGTTTTTT
TRBD2,NA,TRBJ2-3,14,TRBV7-6,CASSLARLADTQYF,TGTGCCAGCAGCTTAGCGAGACTAGCGGATACGCAGTATTTT
TRBD2,NA,TRBJ2-1,16,TRBV7-2,CASSLDFAGGNNEQFF,TGTGCCAGCAGCTTAGATTTTGCGGGAGGGAACAATGAGCAGTTCTTC
NA,NA,TRBJ1-1,15,TRBV4-1,CASSQEFRLGTEAFF,TGTGCCAGCAGCCAAGAATTTCGACTGGGGACTGAAGCTTTCTTT
NA,few,TRBJ2-5,15,TRBV11-2,CASSPTSLYGGTQYF,TGTGCCAGCAGCCCTACAAGTCTTTACGGGGGGACCCAGTACTTC
NA,NA,TRBJ2-3,12,TRBV29-1,CSEGGSTDTQYF,TGCAGCGAGGGCGGGAGCACAGATACGCAGTATTTT
NA,many,TRBJ1-3,14,TRBV7-2,CASSFFQEGNTIYF,TGTGCCAGCAGCTTTTTTCAGGAGGGAAACACCATATATTTT
TRBD1,NA,TRBJ2-7,15,TRBV6-1,CASSEPGTGLYEQYF,TGTGCCAGCAGTGAACCCGGGACAGGACTCTACGAGCAGTACTTC
NA,few,TRBJ1-2,14,TRBV20-1,CSARDLGRVYGYTF,TGCAGTGCTAGGGATCTGGGCAGGGTGTATGGCTACACCTTC
NA,NA,TRBJ2-2,15,TRBV7-2,CASSFTGTNTGELFF,TGTGCCAGCAGCTTTACCGGGACAAACACCGGGGAGCTGTTTTTT
TRBD1,NA,TRBJ1-2,13,TRBV7-6,CASSEGTGQGYTF,TGTGCCAGCTCAGAGGGGACAGGGCAAGGCTACACCTTC